The sequence of this T cell receptor (beta chain) was determined in a study of blood T cell repertoires in COVID-19. Study-wide background: The analysed material was cDNA or gDNA that came from T cells, B-cell-depleted T cells, or PBMCs.

The CDR3 has 17 residues. V trimming: 4 bases; J trimming: 3 bases; junction bases outside the gene matches: 7. Germline CDR1 SGHRS, CDR2 YFSETQ. In the original processing: Cell counts per sample came from amplifying reference gene primers. Libraries were prepared by immunoSEQ multiplex PCR; TCRdb keeps only in-frame clonotypes and omits some of them. D and trimming were read from the DNA, whereas the V and J calls and clone size are those reported in that table. The profile covers some 220,000 clones, with approximately 85% appearing a single time and approximately 5% taken by the ten largest. This clonotype originated in a woman in her seventies with COVID-19, enrolled during active disease. The sample consisted of peripheral blood. This sequence joins TRBV5-1 and TRBJ2-5; 15 nucleotides match TRBD2. Here the CDR3 DNA reads TGCGCCAGCAGCCTGGGACTAGCGGGAGGTACGAAAGAGACCCAGTACTTC. Translating gives CASSLGLAGGTKETQYF.